A single sample gave rise to the 28 T cell receptor beta chains below, sequenced in a study of T cell repertoires in cytomegalovirus infection. TCRdb reprocessed the reads via MiXCR and lists one record per CDR3 protein. The repertoire has 270,000 or so distinct CDR3 sequences, approximately 15% of them found once; the top ten carry less than 50%. Specimen: CD8+ T cells from PBMCs. All receptors come from a human donor in good health (CMV status not recorded). Some clones in this sample may be carry-over from other donors' samples.

This chain's CDR3 is CASSLARSGLVATNEKLFF. CDR3 nucleotide sequence: TGTGCCAGCAGCTTGGCCCGGTCCGGGTTAGTTGCAACTAATGAAAAACTGTTTTTT. The V call is TRBV5-6, the J call TRBJ1-4; D gene uncertain. This CDR3 comprises 19 residues. V was trimmed by 0 bases and J by 0 bases, leaving 18 bases between them. Per the germline V gene, CDR1 is SGHDT and CDR2 is YYEEEE.

The sample holds many counts of this clonotype. The chain employs TRBV28 and TRBJ1-6; the match to TRBD1 covers 9 bases. There are 16 residues in the CDR3. V trimming: 6 bases; J trimming: 10 bases; junction bases outside the gene matches: 13. Germline V gives CDR1 MDHEN, CDR2 SYDVKM. In DNA form, the CDR3 reads TGTGCCAGCAGCCGCCGAGGACAGGGGCAATTCTCACCCCTCCACTTT. This codes for CASSRRGQGQFSPLHF.

CDR3 residues: CASSYSQINTEAFF. The CDR3 DNA reads as TGTGCCAGCAGTTACTCGCAGATAAACACTGAAGCTTTCTTT. This chain connects TRBV6-5 to TRBJ1-1; unclear D gene. CDR1 is MNHEY and CDR2 is SVGAGI in the germline V gene. V was clipped by 0 bases and J by 2 bases, with 7 bases between them. The CDR3 contains 14 residues.

The rearrangement uses TRBV28 and TRBJ2-1; D might be TRBD1 or TRBD2, each matching 5 bases. Germline V gene lookup returns CDR1 MDHEN and CDR2 SYDVKM. V dropped 6 bases and J dropped 3 bases, with 21 bases sitting between them. CDR3 length: 17 amino acids. This CDR3 is CASRSFEGTDHYNEQFF. The CDR3 DNA follows: TGTGCCAGCAGATCGTTTGAAGGGACGGACCACTACAATGAGCAGTTCTTC. Using reference TRBV28 and TRBJ2-1 for the parts outside the CDR3, the full variable domain is DVKVTQSSRYLVKRTGEKVFLECVQDMDHENMFWYRQDPGLGLRLIYFSYDVKMKEKGDIPEGYSVSREKKERFSLILESASTNQTSMYLCASRSFEGTDHYNEQFFGPGTRLTVL.

This clonotype turned up a few times. The V gene is TRBV29-1, the J gene TRBJ1-5, with 7 bases fitting TRBD1. The V gene's germline CDR1 is SQVTM and CDR2 ANQGSEA. The ends lost 7 bases at V and 0 bases at J; junction bases unmatched: 3. The CDR3 totals 13 residues. The CDR3 DNA follows: TGCAGCGCAACAGGGGATAGCAATCAGCCCCAGCATTTT. Translation gives CSATGDSNQPQHF. Full variable domain (remainder filled in from reference TRBV29-1 and TRBJ1-5): SAVISQKPSRDICQRGTSLTIQCQVDSQVTMMFWYRQQPGQSLTLIATANQGSEATYESGFVIDKFPISRPNLTFSTLTVSNMSPEDSSIYLCSATGDSNQPQHFGDGTRLSIL.

This clonotype has at least ten counts. The CDR3 here is CASSRGGGPTYEQYF. The CDR3 DNA follows: TGTGCCAGCAGCCGTGGGGGGGGCCCAACCTACGAGCAGTACTTC. V and J are TRBV7-6 and TRBJ2-7, with D possibly being TRBD2 (7 bases). There are 15 residues in the CDR3. Trimming left V 5 bases short and J 2 bases short, with 16 bases between. Germline V gene data show CDR1 as SGHVS and CDR2 as FNYEAQ. Looking up the rest from reference TRBV7-6 and TRBJ2-7 gives the full variable domain: GAGVSQSPRYKVTKRGQDVALRCDPISGHVSLYWYRQALGQGPEFLTYFNYEAQQDKSGLPNDRFSAERPEGSISTLTIQRTEQRDSAMYRCASSRGGGPTYEQYFGPGTRLTVT.

J is TRBJ1-5 and V is TRBV20-1, with D uncertain. The CDR3 contains 16 residues. The ends were cut back, 1 base at V and 0 bases at J, with 13 bases in the middle. Per the germline V gene, CDR1 is DFQATT and CDR2 is SNEGSKA (reference sequence). The CDR3 protein is CSARGPTDYSNQPQHF. The DNA for the CDR3 is TGCAGTGCTAGAGGGCCGACGGATTATAGCAATCAGCCCCAGCATTTT.

The V call is TRBV3-1, the J call TRBJ1-2, with no clear D. CDR1 LGHDT and CDR2 YNNKEL come from the germline V gene (reference sequence). V shed 0 bases and J shed 2 bases, with 10 bases lying between them. The length of the CDR3 is 15 residues. In DNA, the CDR3 is TGTGCCAGCAGCCAAGAAGGGAGTTTAAACTATGGCTACACCTTC. Amino acids: CASSQEGSLNYGYTF.

CDR3: CASSPGQGESGANVLTF. CDR3 nucleotides: TGCGCCAGCAGCCCAGGACAGGGGGAATCTGGGGCCAACGTCCTGACTTTC. The V gene is TRBV5-1, the J gene TRBJ2-6; 10 nucleotides agree with TRBD1. J gave up 1 base and V 4 bases, and 5 bases lay outside the gene matches. This CDR3 contains 17 residues. Germline V gene data show CDR1 as SGHRS and CDR2 as YFSETQ.

In this sample, this clonotype turned up many times. This sequence joins TRBV7-2 and TRBJ2-7, with 13 bases identical to TRBD2. Per germline, CDR1 SGHTA and CDR2 FQGNSA. This CDR3 region has 15 residues. Trimming took 5 bases from V and 0 from J; bases not matched to a gene: 1. The CDR3 sequence is CASSGLAGVSYEQYF. In nucleotides, the CDR3 is TGTGCCAGCAGCGGACTAGCGGGGGTCTCCTACGAGCAGTACTTC.

The sample holds a few counts of this clonotype. The chain joins TRBV28 to TRBJ1-5; TRBD1 matches at 7 bases. The V segment lost 6 bases and the J segment 7 bases; nucleotides outside the gene matches: 12. CDR3 length equals 15 residues. CDR1 and CDR2 (germline): MDHEN, SYDVKM. In DNA form, the CDR3 reads TGTGCCAGCAGCCAAGACAGGGTCGGATGGCAGCCCCAGCATTTT. It encodes CASSQDRVGWQPQHF.

This clonotype was counted only a few times. This sequence joins TRBV29-1 and TRBJ1-2, with D unclear. The CDR3 length is 12 residues. CDR1 is SQVTM, CDR2 ANQGSEA, per germline. V shed 0 bases and J shed 5 bases, with 7 bases lying between them. CDR3: CSVEESGYGYTF. CDR3 nucleotide sequence: TGCAGCGTTGAAGAGTCGGGGTATGGCTACACCTTC.

This clonotype occurred many times. V usage is TRBV7-2 and J usage is TRBJ2-1; 8 nucleotides line up with TRBD2. Trimming at V came to 5 bases and at J to 0 bases, leaving 18 bases not matched to a gene. The CDR3 runs to 20 residues. Germline V gene sequence: CDR1 SGHTA, CDR2 FQGNSA. The CDR3 DNA reads as TGTGCCAGCAGCCGGACTAGCTTACCCAACACAGGGAGCTCCTACAATGAGCAGTTCTTC. Translated, it gives CASSRTSLPNTGSSYNEQFF.

In regard to this clonotype: A clone one base away is much larger, so this may be a read error. V usage is TRBV6-1 and J usage is TRBJ2-1, with D perhaps TRBD1 (6 bases). In germline, CDR1 is MNHNS, CDR2 SASEGT. The CDR3 has 15 amino acids. The V end lost 8 bases, the J end lost 5 bases, and 19 bases lay between the germline ends. Written as DNA, the CDR3 is TGTGCCAGCCTTGAGATGGCGAGGGGGAACAATGAGCAGTTCTTC. It yields the protein CASLEMARGNNEQFF.

The chain has TRBV27 and TRBJ1-6; the D is unclear. The V and J ends lost 5 bases and 1 base respectively, with 6 bases between them. CDR3 length equals 14 residues. The germline CDR1 and CDR2 sequences are MNHEY and SMNVEV (reference sequence). The DNA for the CDR3 is TGTGCCAGCAGTGGACCTTCCTATAATTCACCCCTCCACTTT. Translated, it gives CASSGPSYNSPLHF.

A remark on this clonotype: This sequence may be a read error, since a much larger clone differs from it by one base. V is TRBV28 and J is TRBJ2-2, with D possibly matching TRBD2 (6 bases). Germline CDR1 reads MDHEN; CDR2 reads SYDVKM. The length of the CDR3 is 16 residues. The CDR3 nucleotides are TGTGCCAGCAGTTTCTTCTCTAGCGCGGGCACCGGGAAGCTGTTTTTT. Translation: CASSFFSSAGTGKLFF.

In this sample, this clonotype turned up many times. The chain uses TRBV27 and TRBJ1-5; 7 bases are shared with TRBD1. The CDR3 spans 14 residues. The germline CDR1 and CDR2 sequences are MNHEY and SMNVEV (reference sequence). With V trimmed by 4 bases and J by 4 bases, 4 bases remained unmatched. The CDR3: CASSSYRGNQPQHF. The CDR3 DNA follows: TGTGCCAGCAGTTCCTACAGGGGAAATCAGCCCCAGCATTTT.

This chain links TRBV4-2 with TRBJ2-3, with 13 bases that match TRBD2. Germline CDR1 LGHNA, CDR2 YNFKEQ. V trimming: 0 bases; J trimming: 3 bases; junction bases outside the gene matches: 9. CDR3 length equals 19 residues. The CDR3, as DNA: TGTGCCAGCAGCCAAGAACCTTCTTCGGGACTAGCGGGGACAGATACGCAGTATTTT. Protein: CASSQEPSSGLAGTDTQYF.

The chain combines TRBV6-8 with TRBJ2-5; 9 bases are shared with TRBD1. The V gene's germline CDR1 is MNHGY and CDR2 SAAAGT. V was clipped by 6 bases and J by 3 bases; unmatched bases: 11. This CDR3 contains 16 residues. The CDR3 here is CASSPRDRATEETQYF. The CDR3 DNA follows: TGTGCCAGCAGCCCCAGGGACAGGGCGACCGAAGAGACCCAGTACTTC.

V usage is TRBV12-3 or TRBV12-4 and J usage is TRBJ1-1; 11 bases map to TRBD1. The CDR3 length is 17 residues. Trimming at V came to 6 bases and at J to 0 bases, leaving 9 bases not matched to a gene. The CDR3 nucleotides are TGTGCCAGCAGACCGACCGGGACAGGGGGTTTGAACACTGAAGCTTTCTTT. It codes for CASRPTGTGGLNTEAFF.

The chain recombines TRBV12-5 with TRBJ1-3; a possible D gene is TRBD1 (6 bases). CDR1 LGHNT and CDR2 FRNRAP come from the germline V gene. The CDR3 spans 17 residues. Trimming stripped 7 bases from V and 0 bases from J, with 19 bases between. This CDR3 reads CASVPWTDLFSGNTIYF. The CDR3 DNA reads as TGTGCTAGTGTTCCCTGGACAGACTTATTCTCTGGAAACACCATATATTTT.

In its sample, this clonotype was seen a few times. This chain links TRBV19 with TRBJ2-7; D could derive from TRBD1 or TRBD2 (6 bases each). Germline V CDR1 and CDR2: LNHDA, SQIVND (reference sequence). The CDR3 totals 15 residues. Trimming pared 7 bases from V and 3 bases from J, leaving 19 bases between. The DNA for the CDR3 is TGTGCCAGTAAAGGGGGGTTTATGTCGGACTACGAGCAGTACTTC. This gives the protein CASKGGFMSDYEQYF.

This clonotype has a count of ten or more. The CDR3 sequence is CASSFHRGHEYEQYF. CDR3 DNA: TGTGCCAGCAGCTTCCACCGGGGGCACGAATACGAGCAGTACTTC. V gene TRBV7-9 combines with J gene TRBJ2-7, with D perhaps being TRBD1 or TRBD2 (6 bases each). CDR3 length equals 15 residues. Germline V gene lookup returns CDR1 SEHNR and CDR2 FQNEAQ (reference sequence). Trimming took 3 bases from V and 4 from J, leaving 16 bases between them.

As regards this clonotype: One end of the junction does not line up with germline, which may come from a read error. The chain is built from TRBV7-7 and TRBJ2-3; maybe TRBD2 (6 bases). This CDR3 spans 14 amino acids. Germline CDR1 and CDR2: SSHAT and FNYEAQ (reference sequence). CDR3 region: CASSPTGDTDTQYF. The CDR3 DNA sequence: TGTGCTAGCAGTCCCACGGGGGACACAGATACGCAGTATTTT.

V gene TRBV28 combines with J gene TRBJ2-2; TRBD1 agrees at 7 bases. The CDR3 contains 14 residues. Germline assignment: CDR1 MDHEN and CDR2 SYDVKM. The ends lost 6 bases at V and 3 bases at J; junction bases unmatched: 4. As DNA, the CDR3 is TGTGCCAGCAGCGGTGACAGGGACACCGGGGAGCTGTTTTTT. Protein: CASSGDRDTGELFF.

At least ten counts were recorded for this clonotype. Here the CDR3 reads CASSQEQGALISGYTF. Written as DNA, the CDR3 is TGTGCCAGCAGCCAGGAACAGGGGGCGCTGATTTCCGGCTACACCTTC. This chain uses TRBV7-2 with TRBJ1-2; 9 bases agree with TRBD1. Germline V CDR1 and CDR2: SGHTA, FQGNSA. Losses at the gene ends were 5 bases for V and 8 bases for J; bases not matched to a gene: 15. The CDR3 length is 16 residues.

This clonotype was seen repeatedly, ten times or more. The chain combines TRBV7-9 with TRBJ2-5; unclear D gene. From germline, CDR1 is SEHNR and CDR2 FQNEAQ (reference sequence). V was pared by 5 bases and J by 3 bases, with 10 bases between. The length of the CDR3 is 13 residues. The CDR3 reads CASSRTEEETQYF. The CDR3 DNA sequence: TGTGCCAGCAGCCGCACAGAGGAAGAGACCCAGTACTTC.

The chain joins TRBV11-2 to TRBJ2-7, with 12 bases identical to TRBD1. Germline loops: CDR1 SGHAT, CDR2 FQNNGV. Unmatched junction bases numbered 4, after V lost 5 bases and J lost 5 bases. The CDR3 has 14 residues. The CDR3 sequence is CASSRGTGGHEQYF. The CDR3 DNA is TGTGCCAGCAGCCGCGGGACAGGGGGCCACGAGCAGTACTTC.